The T cell receptor beta chain under discussion was sequenced for a study of OX40 agonist ivuxolimab in advanced cancers. This CDR3 has 14 amino acids. The V gene's germline CDR1 is SNHLY and CDR2 FYNNEI. The V and J ends lost 7 bases and 2 bases respectively, with 15 bases between them. At baseline, cycle 4 day 1, and cycle 7 day 1, blood was sampled. Produced via immunoSEQ multiplex PCR; TCRdb's table is partial and in-frame only. This sample has about 54,000 clones, with approximately 89% found just once. The sequence derives from an adult with an advanced solid tumor such as melanoma, head and neck, liver or kidney cancer. The rearrangement links TRBV2 to TRBJ2-7, with a tentative D call TRBD2 (6 bases). Here the sequenced sample was CD4+ or CD8+ T cells sorted from blood, taken in a trial of the OX40 agonist ivuxolimab. The chain's CDR3 is CASNTGTVAYEQYF. The DNA for the CDR3 is TGTGCCAGCAACACGGGGACTGTAGCCTACGAGCAGTACTTC.